The 8 T cell receptor beta chains in this list originate from one sample, sequenced in a study of Graves' ophthalmopathy and Graves' hyperthyroidism. Scientists amplified the TCR beta CDR3 regions from RNA transcripts. Second-round multiplex PCR followed a first-round RT-PCR using HTBI primers. One entry per CDR3 protein, called by TCRdb with MiXCR from the multiplex PCR reads. Counted here are about 170,000 distinct CDR3 sequences, 37% occurring once; the ten biggest clones make up around 5.8%. The sequencing input was peripheral blood. The receptor source for this set is a woman in her thirties or forties with Graves' ophthalmopathy.

This clonotype was found many times. This chain links TRBV12-3 or TRBV12-4 with TRBJ2-7, with TRBD1 matching over 10 bases. The CDR3 runs 14 residues. Germline trimming cut 8 bases from V and 3 bases from J; bases unmatched to any gene: 7. DNA of the CDR3: TGTGCCAGCGCCCAGACAGGGGGCATCTACGAGCAGTACTTC. It encodes CASAQTGGIYEQYF.

This clonotype was detected ten times or more. The gene calls are TRBV5-1 and TRBJ2-2, with 9 nucleotides matching TRBD2. Germline CDR1 reads SGHRS; CDR2 reads YFSETQ. The CDR3 sequence is 16 residues long. V was pared by 1 base and J by 3 bases, with 4 bases of the junction left unmatched. The CDR3 region is CASSLYGGGDTGELFF. The CDR3 bases are TGCGCCAGCAGCTTGTACGGCGGGGGGGACACCGGGGAGCTGTTTTTT.

This clonotype was recorded once. The chain joins TRBV28 to TRBJ1-1; D unclear. The CDR3 extends over 14 amino acids. Germline loops: CDR1 MDHEN, CDR2 SYDVKM. Trimming removed 4 bases at V and 3 bases at J, with 12 bases between. CDR3 residues: CASSSHLTHTEAFF. The CDR3 nucleotides read TGTGCCAGCAGTTCACACCTCACCCACACTGAAGCTTTCTTT.

This sequence joins TRBV6-1 and TRBJ2-7; TRBD2 matches 9 bases. Trimming took 2 bases from V and 3 from J; bases not matched to a gene: 11. Germline V CDR1 and CDR2: MNHNS, SASEGT. The CDR3 extends over 17 amino acids. The CDR3 region has the DNA TGTGCCAGCAGTGAAAGGTTGGGTGGTAGCGGGAGCTACGAGCAGTACTTC. Protein: CASSERLGGSGSYEQYF.

The chain carries TRBV27 and TRBJ1-1; maybe TRBD1 (6 bases). This CDR3 spans 16 amino acids. V gave up 4 bases and J gave up 1 base, with 16 bases separating them. The V gene's germline CDR1 is MNHEY and CDR2 SMNVEV (reference sequence). This CDR3 is CASSSIQGSGNTEAFF. Here the CDR3 DNA reads TGTGCCAGCAGTTCGATTCAGGGGAGCGGGAACACTGAAGCTTTCTTT.

This clonotype was found many times. The chain has TRBV20-1 and TRBJ2-5; no clear D. Trimming shortened V by 0 bases and J by 4 bases, and 3 bases separated the two germline ends. This CDR3 comprises 11 residues. Per the germline V gene, CDR1 is DFQATT and CDR2 is SNEGSKA (reference sequence). The CDR3 DNA reads as TGCAGTGCTAGAGAACGAGAGACCCAGTACTTC. Protein product: CSARERETQYF.

This clonotype was recorded many times. The J gene is TRBJ2-5, the V gene TRBV5-1, with TRBD1 as a possible D gene (5 bases). Between the trimmed V and J ends, which lost 0 bases and 0 bases, there was a span of 9 bases. The CDR3 extends over 15 amino acids. Germline CDR1 SGHRS, CDR2 YFSETQ. The CDR3 DNA follows: TGCGCCAGCAGCTTGGCCGCAGGGTACCAAGAGACCCAGTACTTC. Amino acid sequence: CASSLAAGYQETQYF.

This clonotype has at least ten counts. This chain links TRBV6-6 with TRBJ1-2; perhaps TRBD1 as D (6 bases). Germline loops: CDR1 MNHNY, CDR2 SVGAGI (reference sequence). Trimming cost V 9 bases and J 8 bases, with 19 bases left between them. The CDR3 consists of 13 residues. CDR3 coding DNA: TGTGCCAGTTGGACAGAAACATTTTACGGCTACACCTTC. It codes for CASWTETFYGYTF.